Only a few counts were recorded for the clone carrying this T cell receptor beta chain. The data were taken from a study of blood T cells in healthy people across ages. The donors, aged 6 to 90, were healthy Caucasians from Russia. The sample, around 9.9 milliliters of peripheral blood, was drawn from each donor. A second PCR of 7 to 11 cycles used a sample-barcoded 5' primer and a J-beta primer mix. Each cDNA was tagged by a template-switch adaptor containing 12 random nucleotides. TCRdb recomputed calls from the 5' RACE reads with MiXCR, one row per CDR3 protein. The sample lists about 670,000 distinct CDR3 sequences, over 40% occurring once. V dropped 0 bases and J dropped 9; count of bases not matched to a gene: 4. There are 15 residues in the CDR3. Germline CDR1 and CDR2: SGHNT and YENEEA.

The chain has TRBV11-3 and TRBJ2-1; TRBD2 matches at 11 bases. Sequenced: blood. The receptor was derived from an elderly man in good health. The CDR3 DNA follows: TGTGCCAGCAGCTTAGAGGGTCTAGCGGGAGGTGAGCAGTTCTTC. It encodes CASSLEGLAGGEQFF.